This entry describes one T cell receptor (beta chain). Its antigen remains unknown. These data belong to a study of CD8 T cells in ankylosing spondylitis. From the 5' RACE reads, TCRdb called clonotypes with MiXCR, one entry per CDR3 protein. The sample lists approximately 200,000 distinct CDR3 sequences; 10% to 15% were seen once. Trimming cost V 4 bases and J 2 bases, with 9 bases left between them. The CDR3 has 13 residues. The germline CDR1 and CDR2 sequences are GTSNPN and SVGIG (reference sequence). Study findings and constraints: There were earlier reports of some motif variants in reactive arthritis synovial fluid and blood. Significant enrichment of disease-linked clones was reportedly seen in matched ankylosing spondylitis synovial fluid.

The genes are TRBV30 and TRBJ2-1; tentative D call: TRBD1 (6 bases). The sequence derives from a male donor with ankylosing spondylitis or in good health (not recorded which). The specimen was blood, either unsorted or a sorted T cell fraction (not recorded which). Here the CDR3 reads CAWMGAPYNEQFF. In nucleotides, the CDR3 is TGTGCCTGGATGGGGGCCCCCTACAATGAGCAGTTCTTC.